The text below deals with one T cell receptor (beta chain). Authors' analysis steps: Quantification of nucleated cells was approximated via reference gene primer amplification. Profiled with immunoSEQ multiplex PCR; TCRdb holds only in-frame clones, not every one. V, J and clone size are taken as reported in that table, and D and trimming were inferred from the DNA itself. Here the sample spans under 140,000 clones, 80% to 90% being singletons. The sample comes from a study of blood T cell repertoires in COVID-19. In the study overall: Specimens from acute and convalescent COVID-19 originated in the United States, Italy and Spain. PBMCs, B-cell-depleted T cells, or T cells were the source of the cDNA or gDNA that made up the material.

The CDR3 has 12 amino acids. Germline V gives CDR1 SGHNT, CDR2 YYREEE (reference sequence). Trimming cost V 4 bases and J 4 bases, with 6 bases left between them. The sequenced sample was peripheral blood. The chain employs TRBV5-4 and TRBJ1-5; D gene uncertain. This receptor was identified in a woman between 55 and 75 years old with acute or convalescent COVID-19. CDR3 DNA: TGTGCCAGCAGCCTTTTGAATCAGCCCCAGCATTTT. Its translation: CASSLLNQPQHF.